This T cell receptor (beta chain) came from a study of T cells in Graves' hyperthyroidism and ophthalmopathy. Trimming stripped 7 bases from V and 7 bases from J, with 19 bases between. This CDR3 has 13 residues. The germline V gene has CDR1 SQVTM and CDR2 ANQGSEA. The study, taken as a whole, reports: Within blood appeared most thyroid clonotypes that had expanded above 0.001.

TCR beta CDR3 sequences were amplified from RNA transcripts. Primed by the HTBI set, a first-round RT-PCR was run on the TCR CDR3. TCRdb reprocessed the multiplex PCR reads with MiXCR, giving one entry per CDR3 protein. The sample comprises a few hundred thousand distinct CDR3 sequences, under 25% of which are singletons, and 26% rests with the top ten. This clonotype was counted many times. The antigen is not known. The PBMCs had their origin in approximately 10 ml of fresh peripheral blood. Sequencing input: blood. This TCR was sampled from a man between 18 and 35 years old with Graves' hyperthyroidism. V is TRBV29-1 and J is TRBJ2-5, with a weak D call TRBD1 (5 bases). CDR3 DNA sequence: TGCAGCGCCACAGAATCAAACCAGGGGACCCAGTACTTC. It is translated as CSATESNQGTQYF.